This TCR beta chain was captured by sequencing in a study of blood T cell repertoires in COVID-19 (dated by TCRdb to 2018 to 2021). Describing the broader study: The collaborator samples originated in the United States, Italy and Spain and spanned the acute and convalescent phases of COVID-19. The material from the prospective study consisted of cDNA or gDNA derived from T cells, B-cell-depleted T cells, or PBMCs. Subjects who had been exposed to COVID-19, were actively infected with it, or had recovered from it provided the deeply sampled blood TCRbeta repertoires that made up the dataset. The repertoires were released in a freely available public database intended as a resource for research on the immune response to SARS-CoV-2. The samples were drawn from the first 160 participants of the ongoing ImmuneRACE study and from some 1,300 subjects provided by 6 global collaborators. Sample metadata almost always included a de-identified subject ID, COVID-19 status, age in years and sex. HLA class I and class II types, where available, came from metadata supplied by the sample provider rather than from assay-based typing. Results and caveats for the whole study, not just this receptor: How much clinical and demographic metadata was included differed by source and by participant, and the metadata was provided uncurated.

Each collaborating institution followed its own protocols to collect whole blood in K2EDTA tubes. For TCRbeta analysis, collaborator samples were shipped as frozen whole blood, as isolated PBMCs, or as DNA extracted from either sample type. The CDR3 numbers 15 residues from cysteine through phenylalanine. This entry keeps only the CDR3 DNA: 45 bases, framed from base 1. Germline trimming amounts to 4 bases on V and 0 bases on J, with 1 as the count of junction bases outside the gene matches. The germline V gene provides CDR1 KGHSH and CDR2 LQKENI. TCRbeta CDR3 regions were amplified from genomic DNA using the immunoSEQ Assay, a bias-controlled multiplex PCR. In the original analysis: Nucleated cell counts per sample were estimated from amplification of reference gene primers within the assay. To quantify the absolute abundance of each unique TCRbeta CDR3 rearrangement, sequence reads were collapsed and filtered. Productive Simpson clonality was computed per sample as the square root of Simpson's diversity index over productive rearrangements. TCRdb took this table from immuneACCESS and kept in-frame rearrangements with V and J called. Such tables lack part of the clones; where checked against another copy, unresolved V genes explain under half of the gap, and the rest is unexplained. Clone size and the V and J calls come from that table; the DNA yielded D and trimming. This sample comprises more than 250,000 clones, around 90% of them detected only once. The top ten constitute 1% of the sample.

As for this clone: Its antigen is currently not known. The sample holds no much larger clone one base away, and base qualities are not on file.

The chain links TRBV18 with TRBJ1-5; 9 central bases correspond to TRBD1. This TCR was sampled from a man aged 50 or older with active or convalescent COVID-19. Sequencing was done on a sample of peripheral blood. The CDR3 region: CASSRDRASNQPQHF. The bases read TGTGCCAGCTCACGGGACAGGGCTAGCAATCAGCCCCAGCATTTT.